This T cell receptor (beta chain) appears in the sequencing data of a study of blood T cell repertoires in COVID-19. The V and J ends lost 8 bases and 2 bases, in that order; junction bases with no gene match: 3. The CDR3 sequence is 13 residues long. Methods used by the authors: The authors estimated nucleated cell counts from reference gene primer amplification. Generated by immunoSEQ multiplex PCR, the TCRdb table keeps only in-frame clones and is missing some. V and J calls and clone size follow that table, whereas D and trimming were derived from the DNA. The data hold about 110,000 clones, with 85% to 90% observed a single time.

The receptor was derived from a man between 45 and 60 years old with acute or convalescent COVID-19. V usage is TRBV12-3 or TRBV12-4 and J usage is TRBJ1-5; 7 nucleotides align to TRBD1. Material for sequencing was peripheral blood. CDR3 protein: CASRGQGNQPQHF. As DNA, the CDR3 is TGTGCCAGCCGCGGACAGGGCAATCAGCCCCAGCATTTT.